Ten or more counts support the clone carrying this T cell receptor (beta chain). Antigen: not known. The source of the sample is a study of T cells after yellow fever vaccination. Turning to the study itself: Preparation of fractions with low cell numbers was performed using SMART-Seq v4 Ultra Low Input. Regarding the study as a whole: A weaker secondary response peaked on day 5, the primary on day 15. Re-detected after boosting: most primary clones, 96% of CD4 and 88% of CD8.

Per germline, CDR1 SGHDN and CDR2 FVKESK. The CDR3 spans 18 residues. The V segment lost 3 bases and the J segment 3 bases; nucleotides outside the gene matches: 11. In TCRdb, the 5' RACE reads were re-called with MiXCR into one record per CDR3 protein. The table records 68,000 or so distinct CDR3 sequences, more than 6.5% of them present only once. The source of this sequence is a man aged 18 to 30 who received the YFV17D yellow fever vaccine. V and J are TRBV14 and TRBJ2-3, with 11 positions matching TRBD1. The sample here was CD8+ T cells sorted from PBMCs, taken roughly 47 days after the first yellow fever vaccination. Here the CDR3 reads CASSQTRGQGAPTDTQYF. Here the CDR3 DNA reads TGTGCCAGCAGCCAGACAAGAGGACAGGGGGCGCCGACAGATACGCAGTATTTT.